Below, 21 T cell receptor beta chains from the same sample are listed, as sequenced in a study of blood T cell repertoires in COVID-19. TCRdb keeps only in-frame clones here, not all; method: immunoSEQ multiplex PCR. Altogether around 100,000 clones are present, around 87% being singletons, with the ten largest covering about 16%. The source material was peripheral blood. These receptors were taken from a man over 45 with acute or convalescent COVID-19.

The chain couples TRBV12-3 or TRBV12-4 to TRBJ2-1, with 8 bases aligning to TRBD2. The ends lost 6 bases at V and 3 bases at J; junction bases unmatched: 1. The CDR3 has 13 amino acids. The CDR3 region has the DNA TGTGCCAGCAGCACTAGCGGCTACAATGAGCAGTTCTTC. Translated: CASSTSGYNEQFF.

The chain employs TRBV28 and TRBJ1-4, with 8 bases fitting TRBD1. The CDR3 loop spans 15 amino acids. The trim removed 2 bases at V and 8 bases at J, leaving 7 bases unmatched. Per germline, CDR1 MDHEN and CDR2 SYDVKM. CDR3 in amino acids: CASSLRRTGYEKLFF. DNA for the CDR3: TGTGCCAGCAGTTTACGCCGGACAGGGTACGAAAAACTGTTTTTT.

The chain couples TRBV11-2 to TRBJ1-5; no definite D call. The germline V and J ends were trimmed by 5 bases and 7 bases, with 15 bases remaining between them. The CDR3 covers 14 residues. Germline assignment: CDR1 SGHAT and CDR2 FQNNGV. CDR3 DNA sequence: TGTGCCAGCAGCCTCCAGCCCCTGGAGCAGCCCCAGCATTTT. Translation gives CASSLQPLEQPQHF.

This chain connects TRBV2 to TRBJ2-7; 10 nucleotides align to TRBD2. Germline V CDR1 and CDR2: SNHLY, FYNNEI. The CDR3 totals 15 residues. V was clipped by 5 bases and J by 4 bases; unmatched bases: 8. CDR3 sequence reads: CASSPLAGVGYEQYF. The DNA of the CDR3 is TGTGCCAGCAGTCCTCTAGCGGGAGTGGGATACGAGCAGTACTTC.

The CDR3 coding sequence is TGTGCCAGCAGCAAAGGGACAGGGATTACCTACGAGCAGTACTTC. It translates to CASSKGTGITYEQYF. The J gene is TRBJ2-7, the V gene TRBV9, with TRBD1 matching over 9 bases. Germline loops: CDR1 SGDLS, CDR2 YYNGEE. The CDR3 sequence is 15 residues long. The V and J ends lost 4 bases and 2 bases, in that order; junction bases with no gene match: 7. Complete variable domain (other parts from reference TRBV9 and TRBJ2-7): DSGVTQTPKHLITATGQRVTLRCSPRSGDLSVYWYQQSLDQGLQFLIQYYNGEERAKGNILERFSAQQFPDLHSELNLSSLELGDSALYFCASSKGTGITYEQYFGPGTRLTVT.

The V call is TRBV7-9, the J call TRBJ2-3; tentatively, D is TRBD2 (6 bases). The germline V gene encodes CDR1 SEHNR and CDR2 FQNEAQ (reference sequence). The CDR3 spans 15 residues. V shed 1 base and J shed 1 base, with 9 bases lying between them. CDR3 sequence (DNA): TGTGCCAGCAGCTTAGGGGGGGACCGCACAGATACGCAGTATTTT. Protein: CASSLGGDRTDTQYF.

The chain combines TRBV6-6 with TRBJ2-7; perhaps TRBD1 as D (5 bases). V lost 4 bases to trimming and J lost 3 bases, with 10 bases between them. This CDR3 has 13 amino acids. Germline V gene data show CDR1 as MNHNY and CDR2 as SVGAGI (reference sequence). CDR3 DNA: TGTGCCAGCAGTTCCCAGGGATTCTACGAGCAGTACTTC. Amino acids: CASSSQGFYEQYF.

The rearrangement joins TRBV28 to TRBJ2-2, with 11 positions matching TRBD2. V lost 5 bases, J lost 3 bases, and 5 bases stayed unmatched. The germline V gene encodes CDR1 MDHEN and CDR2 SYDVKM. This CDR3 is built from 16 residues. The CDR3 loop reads CASSLPGLADTGELFF. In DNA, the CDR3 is TGTGCCAGCAGTCTTCCGGGACTAGCGGACACCGGGGAGCTGTTTTTT.

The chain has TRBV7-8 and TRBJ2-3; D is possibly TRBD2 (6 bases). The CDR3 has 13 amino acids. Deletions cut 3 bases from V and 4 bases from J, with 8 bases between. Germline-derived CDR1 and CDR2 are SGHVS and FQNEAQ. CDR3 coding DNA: TGTGCCAGCAGCTTTAGCGGAGCAGATACGCAGTATTTT. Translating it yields CASSFSGADTQYF.

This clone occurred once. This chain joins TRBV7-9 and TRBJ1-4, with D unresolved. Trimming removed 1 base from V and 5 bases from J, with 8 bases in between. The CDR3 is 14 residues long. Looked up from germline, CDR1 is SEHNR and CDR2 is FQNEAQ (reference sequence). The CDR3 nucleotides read TGTGCCAGCAGCTTAGAAGCCTTGAATGAAAAACTGTTTTTT. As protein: CASSLEALNEKLFF. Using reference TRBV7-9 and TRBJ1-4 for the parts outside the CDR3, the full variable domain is DTGVSQNPRHKITKRGQNVTFRCDPISEHNRLYWYRQTLGQGPEFLTYFQNEAQLEKSRLLSDRFSAERPKGSFSTLEIQRTEQGDSAMYLCASSLEALNEKLFFGSGTQLSVL.

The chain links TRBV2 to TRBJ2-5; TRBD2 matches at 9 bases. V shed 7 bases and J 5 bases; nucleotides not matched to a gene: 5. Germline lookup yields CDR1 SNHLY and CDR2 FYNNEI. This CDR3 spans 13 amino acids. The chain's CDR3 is CASIGTSRETQYF. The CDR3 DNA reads TGTGCCAGCATTGGGACTAGCAGGGAGACCCAGTACTTC.

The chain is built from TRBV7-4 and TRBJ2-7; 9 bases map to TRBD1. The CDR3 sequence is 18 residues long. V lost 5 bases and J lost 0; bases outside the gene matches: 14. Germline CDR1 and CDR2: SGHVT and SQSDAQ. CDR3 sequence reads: CASSLLRVGQGDSYEQYF. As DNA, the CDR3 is TGTGCCAGCAGCCTCCTTAGGGTGGGACAGGGCGACTCCTACGAGCAGTACTTC. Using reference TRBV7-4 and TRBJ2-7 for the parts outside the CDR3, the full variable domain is GAGVSQSPRYKVAKRGRDVALRCDSISGHVTLYWYRQTLGQGSEVLTYSQSDAQRDKSGRPSGRFSAERPERSVSTLKIQRTEQGDSAVYLCASSLLRVGQGDSYEQYFGPGTRLTVT.

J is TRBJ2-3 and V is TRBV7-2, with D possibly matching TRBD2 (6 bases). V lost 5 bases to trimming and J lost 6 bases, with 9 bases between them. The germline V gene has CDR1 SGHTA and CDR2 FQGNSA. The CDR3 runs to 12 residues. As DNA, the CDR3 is TGTGCCAGCAGCAAACTAGCTGATACGCAGTATTTT. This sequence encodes CASSKLADTQYF.

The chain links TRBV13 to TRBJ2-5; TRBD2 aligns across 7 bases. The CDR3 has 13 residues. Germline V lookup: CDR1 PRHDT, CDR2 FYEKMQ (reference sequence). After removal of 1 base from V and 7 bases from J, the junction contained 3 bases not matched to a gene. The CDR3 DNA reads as TGTGCCAGCAGCTTAGCGGGAGGTTTGACCCAGTACTTC. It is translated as CASSLAGGLTQYF. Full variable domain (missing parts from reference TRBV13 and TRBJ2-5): AAGVIQSPRHLIKEKRETATLKCYPIPRHDTVYWYQQGPGQDPQFLISFYEKMQSDKGSIPDRFSAQQFSDYHSELNMSSLELGDSALYFCASSLAGGLTQYFGPGTRLLVL.

CDR3 sequence (DNA): TGTGCCACCAGTGATGATGGAGGGGACTCTAATGAAAAACTGTTTTTT. Translation: CATSDDGGDSNEKLFF. The gene calls are TRBV24-1 and TRBJ1-4, with D possibly matching TRBD1 (5 bases). V lost 3 bases, J lost 3 bases, and 13 bases lay in between. The CDR3 is made up of 16 amino acids. CDR1 KGHDR and CDR2 SFDVKD come from the germline V gene.

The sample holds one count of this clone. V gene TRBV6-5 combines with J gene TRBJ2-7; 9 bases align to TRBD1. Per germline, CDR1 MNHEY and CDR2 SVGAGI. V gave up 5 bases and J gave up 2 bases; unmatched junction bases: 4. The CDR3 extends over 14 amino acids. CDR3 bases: TGTGCCAGCAGTACAGGGGGCCTTCCCTACGAGCAGTACTTC. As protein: CASSTGGLPYEQYF.

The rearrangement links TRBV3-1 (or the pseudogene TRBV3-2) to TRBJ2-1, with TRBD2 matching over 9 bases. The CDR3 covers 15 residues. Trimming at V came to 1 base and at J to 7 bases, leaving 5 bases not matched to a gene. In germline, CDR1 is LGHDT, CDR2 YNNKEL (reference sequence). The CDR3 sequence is CASSQGVSGRNEQFF. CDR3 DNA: TGTGCCAGCAGCCAAGGGGTTAGCGGGAGAAATGAGCAGTTCTTC.

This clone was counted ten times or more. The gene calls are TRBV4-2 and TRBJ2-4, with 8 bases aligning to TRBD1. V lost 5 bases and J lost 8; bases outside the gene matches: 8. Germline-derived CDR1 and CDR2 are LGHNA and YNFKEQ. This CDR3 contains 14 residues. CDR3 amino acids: CASSADRVGDIQYF. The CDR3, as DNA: TGTGCCAGCAGCGCGGACAGGGTAGGGGACATTCAGTACTTC.

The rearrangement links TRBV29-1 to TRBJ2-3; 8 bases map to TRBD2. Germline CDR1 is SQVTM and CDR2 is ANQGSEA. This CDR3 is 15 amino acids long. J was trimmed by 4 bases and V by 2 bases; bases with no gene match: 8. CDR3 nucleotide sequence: TGCAGCGTTGAATGGGGACTAGGAATCGCAGATACGCAGTATTTT. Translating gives CSVEWGLGIADTQYF.

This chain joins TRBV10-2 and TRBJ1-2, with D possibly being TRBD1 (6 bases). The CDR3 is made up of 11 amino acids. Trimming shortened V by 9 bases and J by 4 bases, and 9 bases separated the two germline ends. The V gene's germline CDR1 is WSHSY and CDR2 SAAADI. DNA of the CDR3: TGCGCCAGTACACAGGGCTATGGCTACACCTTC. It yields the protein CASTQGYGYTF.

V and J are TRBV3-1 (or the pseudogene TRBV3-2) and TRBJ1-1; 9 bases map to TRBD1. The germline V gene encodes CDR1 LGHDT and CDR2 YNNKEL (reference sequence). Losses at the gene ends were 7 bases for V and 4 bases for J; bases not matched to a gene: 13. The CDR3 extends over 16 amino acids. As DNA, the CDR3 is TGTGCCAGCACCACAAGGGGGGGGACAGGGCCCACTGAAGCTTTCTTT. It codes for CASTTRGGTGPTEAFF.